This T cell receptor (beta chain) was captured by sequencing in a study of blood T cell repertoires in COVID-19. Produced via immunoSEQ multiplex PCR; TCRdb's table is partial and in-frame only. The profile covers approximately 290,000 clones, with more than 85% appearing a single time and around 2% taken by the ten largest. Per the germline V gene, CDR1 is GTSNPN and CDR2 is SVGIG (reference sequence). The CDR3 is 13 residues long. V was pared by 2 bases and J by 7 bases, with 14 bases between. The chain recombines TRBV30 with TRBJ1-2; D gene uncertain. Sequenced input: peripheral blood. This clonotype was obtained from a woman under 40 with COVID-19, enrolled during active disease. In DNA, the CDR3 is TGTGCCTGGAGTAAGGCGGCCATGTTTGGCTACACCTTC. This codes for CAWSKAAMFGYTF. Filled out from reference TRBV30 and TRBJ1-2, the complete variable domain reads SQTIHQWPATLVQPVGSPLSLECTVEGTSNPNLYWYRQAAGRGLQLLFYSVGIGQISSEVPQNLSASRPQDRQFILSSKKLLLSDSGFYLCAWSKAAMFGYTFGSGTRLTVV.